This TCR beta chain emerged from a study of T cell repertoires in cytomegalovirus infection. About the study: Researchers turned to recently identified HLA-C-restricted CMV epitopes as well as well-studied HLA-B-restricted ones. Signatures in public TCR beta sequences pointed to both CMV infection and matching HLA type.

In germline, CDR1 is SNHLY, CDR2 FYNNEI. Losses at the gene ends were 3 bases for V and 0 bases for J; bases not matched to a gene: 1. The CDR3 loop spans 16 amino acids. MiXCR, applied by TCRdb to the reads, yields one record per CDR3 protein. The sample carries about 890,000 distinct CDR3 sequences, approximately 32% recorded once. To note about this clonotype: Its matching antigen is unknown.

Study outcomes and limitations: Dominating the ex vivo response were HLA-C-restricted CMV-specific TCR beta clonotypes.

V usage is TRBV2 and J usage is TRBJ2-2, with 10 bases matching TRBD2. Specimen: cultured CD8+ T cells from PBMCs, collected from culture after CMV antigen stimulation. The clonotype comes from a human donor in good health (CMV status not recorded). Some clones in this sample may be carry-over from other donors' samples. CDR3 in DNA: TGTGCCAGCAGTGACCTAGCGGGGGCGAACACCGGGGAGCTGTTTTTT. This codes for CASSDLAGANTGELFF.